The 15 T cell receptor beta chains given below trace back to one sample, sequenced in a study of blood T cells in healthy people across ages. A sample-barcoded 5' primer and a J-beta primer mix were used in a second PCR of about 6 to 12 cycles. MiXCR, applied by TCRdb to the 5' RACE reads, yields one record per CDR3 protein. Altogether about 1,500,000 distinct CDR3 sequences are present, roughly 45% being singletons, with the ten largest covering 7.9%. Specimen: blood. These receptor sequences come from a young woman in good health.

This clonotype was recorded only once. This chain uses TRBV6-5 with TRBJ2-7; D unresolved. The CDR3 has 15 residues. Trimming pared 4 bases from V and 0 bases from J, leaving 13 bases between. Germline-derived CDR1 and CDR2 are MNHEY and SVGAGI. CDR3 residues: CASSFYRKRSYEQYF. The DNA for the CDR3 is TGTGCCAGCAGTTTCTACCGAAAACGCTCCTACGAGCAGTACTTC.

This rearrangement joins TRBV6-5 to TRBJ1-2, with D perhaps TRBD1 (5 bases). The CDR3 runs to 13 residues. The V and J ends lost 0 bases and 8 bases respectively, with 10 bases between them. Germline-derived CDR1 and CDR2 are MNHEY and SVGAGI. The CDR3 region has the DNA TGTGCCAGCAGTTACTCAAGCAGGGACGGCTACACCTTC. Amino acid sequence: CASSYSSRDGYTF.

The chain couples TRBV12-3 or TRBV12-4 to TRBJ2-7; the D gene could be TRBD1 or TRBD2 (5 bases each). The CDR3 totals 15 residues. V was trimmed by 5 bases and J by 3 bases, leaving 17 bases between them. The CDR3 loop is CASSPLGPGRYEQYF. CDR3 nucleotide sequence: TGTGCCAGCAGTCCCCTGGGACCTGGGCGCTACGAGCAGTACTTC.

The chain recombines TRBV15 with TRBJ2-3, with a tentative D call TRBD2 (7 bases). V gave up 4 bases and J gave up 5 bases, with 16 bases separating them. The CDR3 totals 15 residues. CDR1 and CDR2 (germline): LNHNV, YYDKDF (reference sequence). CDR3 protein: CATSIKGGVIDTQYF. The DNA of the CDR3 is TGTGCCACCAGCATTAAGGGGGGGGTTATAGATACGCAGTATTTT.

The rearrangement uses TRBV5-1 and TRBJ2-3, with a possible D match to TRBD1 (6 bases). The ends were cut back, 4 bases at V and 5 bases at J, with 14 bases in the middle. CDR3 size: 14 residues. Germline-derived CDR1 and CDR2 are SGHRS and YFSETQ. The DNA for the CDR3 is TGCGCCAGCAGCCCCGGGACACTGCAAGATACGCAGTATTTT. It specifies CASSPGTLQDTQYF.

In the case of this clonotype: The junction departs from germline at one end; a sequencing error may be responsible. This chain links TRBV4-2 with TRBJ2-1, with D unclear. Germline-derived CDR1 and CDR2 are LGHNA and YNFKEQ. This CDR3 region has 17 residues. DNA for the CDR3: TGTGCCTGCAGCCCCTTAACTGACACCGGCTCCTACAATGAGCAGTTCTTC. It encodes CACSPLTDTGSYNEQFF.

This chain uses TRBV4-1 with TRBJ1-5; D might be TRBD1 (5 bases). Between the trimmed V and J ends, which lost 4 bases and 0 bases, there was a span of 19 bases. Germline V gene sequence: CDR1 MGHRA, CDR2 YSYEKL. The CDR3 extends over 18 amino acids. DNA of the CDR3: TGCGCCAGCAGCCTCTTTTCCACCGGGGACTTTAGCAATCAGCCCCAGCATTTT. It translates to CASSLFSTGDFSNQPQHF.

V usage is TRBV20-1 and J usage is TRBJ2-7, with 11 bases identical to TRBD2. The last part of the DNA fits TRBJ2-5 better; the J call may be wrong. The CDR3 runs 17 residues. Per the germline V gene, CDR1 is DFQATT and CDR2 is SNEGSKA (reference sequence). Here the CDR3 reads CSAREGVLAGGRETQYF. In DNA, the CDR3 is TGCAGTGCTAGAGAGGGGGTCCTAGCGGGAGGACGAGAGACCCAGTACTTC.

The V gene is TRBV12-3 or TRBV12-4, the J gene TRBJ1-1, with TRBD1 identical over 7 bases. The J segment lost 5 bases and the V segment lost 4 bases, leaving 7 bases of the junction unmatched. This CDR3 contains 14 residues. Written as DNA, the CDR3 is TGTGCCAGCAGTTCCGCAGGGGGGTCAACTGAAGCTTTCTTT. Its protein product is CASSSAGGSTEAFF.

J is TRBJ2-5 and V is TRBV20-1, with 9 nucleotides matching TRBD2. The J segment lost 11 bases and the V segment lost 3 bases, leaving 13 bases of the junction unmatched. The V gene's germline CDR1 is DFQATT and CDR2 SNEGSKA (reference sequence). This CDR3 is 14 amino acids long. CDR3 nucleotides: TGCAGTGCTAGTATGATAGCGGGAGCTTATGAGCAGTACTTC. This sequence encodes CSASMIAGAYEQYF.

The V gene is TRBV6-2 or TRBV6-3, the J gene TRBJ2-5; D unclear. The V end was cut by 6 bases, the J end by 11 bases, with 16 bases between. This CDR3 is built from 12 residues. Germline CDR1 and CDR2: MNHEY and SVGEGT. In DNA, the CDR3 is TGTGCCAGCAGCCGCGTTAACAATGAGCAGTACTTC. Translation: CASSRVNNEQYF.

As DNA, the CDR3 is TGTGCCACCAGCAGAGGCGGGATTACCTATGGCTACACCTTC. Its translation: CATSRGGITYGYTF. V gene TRBV15 combines with J gene TRBJ1-2, with D unclear. The length of the CDR3 is 14 residues. V shed 1 base and J shed 4 bases, with 10 bases lying between them. The germline V gene encodes CDR1 LNHNV and CDR2 YYDKDF (reference sequence).

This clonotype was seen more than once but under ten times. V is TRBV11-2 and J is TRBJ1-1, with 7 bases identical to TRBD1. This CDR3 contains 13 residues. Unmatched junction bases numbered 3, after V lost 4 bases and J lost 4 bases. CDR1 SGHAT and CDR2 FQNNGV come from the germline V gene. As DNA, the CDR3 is TGTGCCAGCAGCTCCGAGGGGGCCACTGAAGCTTTCTTT. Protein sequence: CASSSEGATEAFF.

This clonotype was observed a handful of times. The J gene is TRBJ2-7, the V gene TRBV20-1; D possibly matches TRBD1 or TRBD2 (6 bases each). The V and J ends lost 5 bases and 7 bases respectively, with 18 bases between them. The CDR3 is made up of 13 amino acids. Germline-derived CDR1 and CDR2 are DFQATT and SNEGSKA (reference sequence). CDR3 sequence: CSAGPGAPGEQYF. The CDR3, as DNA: TGCAGTGCTGGACCGGGGGCCCCGGGTGAGCAGTACTTC.

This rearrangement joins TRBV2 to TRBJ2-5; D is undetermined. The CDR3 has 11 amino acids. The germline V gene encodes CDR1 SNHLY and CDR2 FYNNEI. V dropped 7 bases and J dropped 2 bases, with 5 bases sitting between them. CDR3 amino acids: CASKTQETQYF. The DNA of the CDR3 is TGTGCCAGCAAGACACAAGAGACCCAGTACTTC.